The 21 T cell receptor beta chains listed next were all sequenced from one sample in a study of T cell responses to AZD1222 COVID-19 vaccine. Only in-frame clones appear in the TCRdb table, and some are missing; sequencing was by immunoSEQ multiplex PCR. In the table there are roughly 130,000 clones, roughly nine tenths of which are singletons. Sample: peripheral blood, taken on day 0 of AZD1222 vaccination. These receptors all stem from an adult in good health.

The chain employs TRBV5-5 and TRBJ2-1; D is uncertain. This CDR3 contains 16 residues. Trimming removed 4 bases at V and 7 bases at J, with 21 bases between. Per germline, CDR1 SGHKS and CDR2 YYEKEE (reference sequence). The CDR3 nucleotides are TGTGCCAGCAGCCTAACATTATCGACGGCACAGAATGAGCAGTTCTTC. Translation gives CASSLTLSTAQNEQFF.

V usage is TRBV7-2 and J usage is TRBJ2-2; maybe TRBD1 (6 bases). The CDR3 is made up of 16 amino acids. The V and J ends lost 2 bases and 0 bases respectively, with 10 bases between them. Germline values: CDR1 SGHTA, CDR2 FQGNSA. CDR3 coding DNA: TGTGCCAGCAGCTTACCCGGACAGCCGAACACCGGGGAGCTGTTTTTT. Its translation: CASSLPGQPNTGELFF.

The V and J genes are TRBV6-5 and TRBJ2-7; D is possibly TRBD1 (6 bases). Trimming removed 2 bases from V and 2 bases from J, with 10 bases in between. From germline, CDR1 is MNHEY and CDR2 SVGAGI. This CDR3 contains 14 residues. CDR3 in DNA: TGTGCCAGCAGTTACCTACAGGGACCCTACGAGCAGTACTTC. Translating gives CASSYLQGPYEQYF.

The V call is TRBV11-3, the J call TRBJ2-2, with 7 positions matching TRBD1. Germline CDR1 and CDR2: SGHNT and YENEEA. This CDR3 contains 17 residues. The V and J ends lost 3 bases and 0 bases, in that order; junction bases with no gene match: 7. CDR3 region: CASSFRTGAANTGELFF. The CDR3 DNA reads as TGTGCCAGCAGCTTTCGGACAGGTGCTGCGAACACCGGGGAGCTGTTTTTT. Full variable domain (missing parts from reference TRBV11-3 and TRBJ2-2): EAGVVQSPRYKIIEKKQPVAFWCNPISGHNTLYWYLQNLGQGPELLIRYENEEAVDDSQLPKDRFSAERLKGVDSTLKIQPAELGDSAVYLCASSFRTGAANTGELFFGEGSRLTVL.

V gene TRBV11-3 combines with J gene TRBJ2-5; perhaps TRBD2 as D (6 bases). The CDR3 loop spans 15 amino acids. In germline, CDR1 is SGHNT, CDR2 YENEEA. The V and J ends lost 6 bases and 1 base respectively, with 15 bases between them. The CDR3 nucleotides are TGTGCCAGCAGTGGGGCCAGGGACTCCCAAGAGACCCAGTACTTC. It yields the protein CASSGARDSQETQYF.

The chain couples TRBV6-2 or TRBV6-3 to TRBJ2-7; D remains unclear. Trimming cost V 5 bases and J 2 bases, with 4 bases left between them. CDR1 is MNHEY and CDR2 is SVGEGT in the germline V gene. CDR3 length: 11 amino acids. The CDR3 coding sequence is TGTGCCAGCAGTCATACCTACGAGCAGTACTTC. This codes for CASSHTYEQYF.

The chain carries TRBV30 and TRBJ2-6, with D perhaps matching TRBD2 (5 bases). The V gene's germline CDR1 is GTSNPN and CDR2 SVGIG (reference sequence). Trimming cost V 5 bases and J 2 bases, with 19 bases left between them. The CDR3 contains 17 residues. CDR3 loop: CAWAMLMRAAGANVLTF. CDR3 DNA sequence: TGTGCCTGGGCGATGTTGATGAGGGCTGCTGGGGCCAACGTCCTGACTTTC.

The chain carries TRBV12-3 or TRBV12-4 and TRBJ2-2; the D is unclear. V was pared by 6 bases and J by 0 bases, with 5 bases between. The CDR3 is 13 residues long. The CDR3: CASSHTNTGELFF. Here the CDR3 DNA reads TGTGCCAGCAGCCATACGAACACCGGGGAGCTGTTTTTT.

This chain links TRBV7-2 with TRBJ1-2; D not certain. With 1 base removed from V and 2 bases from J, the gap between germline ends came to 8 bases. The germline CDR1 and CDR2 sequences are SGHTA and FQGNSA. The CDR3 is 14 residues long. CDR3 DNA: TGTGCCAGCAGCTTAGGAAGATGGAACTATGGCTACACCTTC. Its translation is CASSLGRWNYGYTF.

This rearrangement joins TRBV6-4 to TRBJ1-2; 8 bases are a match to TRBD1. CDR1 is MRHNA and CDR2 is SNTAGT in the germline V gene. The CDR3 runs 13 residues. J lost 8 bases, V lost 9 bases, and 11 bases had no gene match. The CDR3 reads CASNTGGRGGYTF. In DNA, the CDR3 is TGTGCCAGTAATACAGGGGGTAGAGGAGGCTACACCTTC.

The chain combines TRBV9 with TRBJ1-2, with D hard to call. The germline gives CDR1 SGDLS, CDR2 YYNGEE. V was pared by 2 bases and J by 4 bases, with 15 bases between. This CDR3 region has 15 residues. CDR3 DNA: TGTGCCAGCAGCGTCAGGAGCAGCGGGTCCTATGGCTACACCTTC. Translated, it gives CASSVRSSGSYGYTF.

The chain carries TRBV5-4 and TRBJ1-1, with no clear D. V shed 0 bases and J shed 11 bases, with 11 bases lying between them. This CDR3 comprises 12 residues. CDR1 and CDR2 (germline): SGHNT, YYREEE (reference sequence). CDR3 coding DNA: TGTGCCAGCAGCTTGGCCGGGGTCTGGGCTTTCTTT. Protein: CASSLAGVWAFF. Together with reference TRBV5-4 and TRBJ1-1, the CDR3 gives the full variable domain: ETGVTQSPTHLIKTRGQQVTLRCSSQSGHNTVSWYQQALGQGPQFIFQYYREEENGRGNFPPRFSGLQFPNYSSELNVNALELDDSALYLCASSLAGVWAFFGQGTRLTVV.

This chain joins TRBV9 and TRBJ2-1, with 10 bases matching TRBD2. J gave up 0 bases and V 0 bases, and 6 bases lay outside the gene matches. This CDR3 comprises 18 residues. Germline CDR1 reads SGDLS; CDR2 reads YYNGEE. This CDR3 reads CASSVGASGGSSYNEQFF. The CDR3 DNA is TGTGCCAGCAGCGTAGGGGCTAGCGGGGGCAGCTCCTACAATGAGCAGTTCTTC.

The V gene is TRBV28, the J gene TRBJ2-1, with 9 bases matching TRBD1. Germline V gives CDR1 MDHEN, CDR2 SYDVKM. The CDR3 contains 14 residues. Unmatched junction bases numbered 4, after V lost 6 bases and J lost 4 bases. CDR3 nucleotide sequence: TGTGCCAGCAGCACCGGGACAGGGTACAATGAGCAGTTCTTC. Translating gives CASSTGTGYNEQFF.

V and J are TRBV6-5 and TRBJ1-4; D unresolved. Germline V gene data show CDR1 as MNHEY and CDR2 as SVGAGI. The CDR3 length is 11 residues. Deletions cut 6 bases from V and 8 bases from J, with 7 bases between. CDR3 protein: CASSVLEKLFF. The DNA of the CDR3 is TGTGCCAGCAGCGTCCTAGAAAAACTGTTTTTT.

This chain connects TRBV29-1 to TRBJ1-2; a weak D match, TRBD1 (6 bases). The CDR3 has 14 amino acids. Germline V gene data show CDR1 as SQVTM and CDR2 as ANQGSEA. Trimming took 5 bases from V and 2 from J, leaving 15 bases between them. The CDR3 sequence is CSVSLSGTNYGYTF. The CDR3 coding sequence is TGCAGCGTTTCCTTGTCCGGGACAAACTATGGCTACACCTTC.

This clone was counted once. The chain couples TRBV24-1 to TRBJ1-2; D is unclear. The CDR3 has 11 amino acids. V lost 2 bases, J lost 8 bases, and 5 bases lay in between. Germline CDR1 reads KGHDR; CDR2 reads SFDVKD. CDR3 amino acids: CATSDWVGYTF. As DNA, the CDR3 is TGTGCCACCAGTGATTGGGTCGGCTACACCTTC.

This rearrangement joins TRBV7-2 to TRBJ2-3; 9 nucleotides align to TRBD2. This CDR3 has 14 amino acids. The germline gives CDR1 SGHTA, CDR2 FQGNSA. Germline trimming cut 7 bases from V and 2 bases from J; bases unmatched to any gene: 4. The CDR3 DNA sequence: TGTGCCAGCAAGCTAGCGGGGAACACAGATACGCAGTATTTT. Its protein is CASKLAGNTDTQYF.

The CDR3 is CASSPGTGVMKEQFF. CDR3 bases: TGTGCCAGCAGCCCGGGGACAGGGGTTATGAAAGAGCAGTTCTTC. The chain has TRBV7-8 and TRBJ2-1; 10 bases are shared with TRBD1. CDR1 is SGHVS, CDR2 FQNEAQ, per germline. J was trimmed by 10 bases and V by 5 bases; bases with no gene match: 11. The CDR3 length is 15 residues.

The chain uses TRBV5-1 and TRBJ2-1; TRBD2 is a possible D gene (6 bases). The CDR3 runs to 13 residues. The V gene's germline CDR1 is SGHRS and CDR2 YFSETQ. The V end was cut by 0 bases, the J end by 10 bases, with 11 bases between. CDR3 in amino acids: CASSLVGLAEQFF. The CDR3 nucleotides are TGCGCCAGCAGCTTGGTGGGGCTAGCGGAGCAGTTCTTC.

V and J are TRBV4-2 and TRBJ2-5; D not resolved. This CDR3 has 16 residues. Trimming shortened V by 0 bases and J by 2 bases, and 13 bases separated the two germline ends. CDR1 LGHNA and CDR2 YNFKEQ come from the germline V gene. The CDR3 loop is CASSQDNRQTQETQYF. CDR3 DNA sequence: TGTGCCAGCAGCCAAGATAACCGCCAGACGCAAGAGACCCAGTACTTC.